What follows are 14 T cell receptor beta chains derived from one specimen sequenced in a study of cytomegalovirus exposure and HLA in healthy donors. The assay was immunoSEQ multiplex PCR, and TCRdb's table has in-frame clones only and misses some. The repertoire holds 100,000 to 120,000 clones, with roughly 88% as singletons. The specimen sequenced was PBMCs. Receptor source: a woman in her 30s in good health and CMV-seropositive.

The rearrangement joins TRBV27 to TRBJ1-6; perhaps TRBD1 as D (5 bases). The CDR3 is 16 residues long. The germline V gene has CDR1 MNHEY and CDR2 SMNVEV (reference sequence). The V gene lost 3 bases and the J gene lost 4 bases, with 13 bases spanning the gap. In DNA form, the CDR3 reads TGTGCCAGCAGTTTTAGGCAGGGAGGGTATAATTCACCCCTCCACTTT. It specifies CASSFRQGGYNSPLHF.

The CDR3 DNA sequence: TGTGCCAGCAGTGATAGGGCAGGGAGGATGGAGACCCAGTACTTC. Its translation is CASSDRAGRMETQYF. This chain joins TRBV2 and TRBJ2-5; D perhaps matches TRBD2 (6 bases). Deletions cut 3 bases from V and 5 bases from J, with 16 bases between. Germline assignment: CDR1 SNHLY and CDR2 FYNNEI. The CDR3 is 15 amino acids.

V and J are TRBV5-1 and TRBJ2-1; 8 nucleotides agree with TRBD1. This CDR3 is built from 17 residues. V trimming: 5 bases; J trimming: 4 bases; junction bases outside the gene matches: 14. Germline V lookup: CDR1 SGHRS, CDR2 YFSETQ. CDR3 bases: TGCGCCAGCAGACCCGGGACAGGCCCCCTGAGTTACAATGAGCAGTTCTTC. Protein: CASRPGTGPLSYNEQFF.

The J gene is TRBJ2-1, the V gene TRBV7-3, with D perhaps matching TRBD1 (5 bases). The CDR3 extends over 11 amino acids. Germline CDR1 reads SGHTA; CDR2 reads FQGTGA. V gave up 6 bases and J gave up 6 bases, with 6 bases separating them. The DNA for the CDR3 is TGTGCCAGCAGTCAGGGCAATGAGCAGTTCTTC. This codes for CASSQGNEQFF.

This chain joins TRBV28 and TRBJ1-1; D is unclear. This CDR3 region has 14 residues. Germline V lookup: CDR1 MDHEN, CDR2 SYDVKM. Deletions cut 4 bases from V and 1 base from J, with 10 bases between. The CDR3 region is CASSSTQANTEAFF. The CDR3 region has the DNA TGTGCCAGCAGTTCAACTCAGGCGAACACTGAAGCTTTCTTT.

The chain uses TRBV5-4 and TRBJ2-7; 15 bases map to TRBD2. The V gene end was trimmed by 0 bases and the J gene end by 3 bases; junction bases not matched to a gene: 7. The CDR3 loop spans 18 amino acids. From germline, CDR1 is SGHNT and CDR2 YYREEE (reference sequence). CDR3 coding DNA: TGTGCCAGCAGCTTGGGTGGACTAGCGGGAGGGAGATTCTACGAGCAGTACTTC. Amino acids: CASSLGGLAGGRFYEQYF.

The rearrangement links TRBV9 to TRBJ2-7; the D gene is possibly TRBD2 (7 bases). Germline CDR1 reads SGDLS; CDR2 reads YYNGEE. Trimming cost V 3 bases and J 3 bases, with 13 bases left between them. The CDR3 is 14 amino acids. This CDR3 reads CASSAEGGGYEQYF. The CDR3 DNA reads TGTGCCAGCAGCGCCGAGGGAGGGGGCTACGAGCAGTACTTC. The full variable domain, rest sourced from reference TRBV9 and TRBJ2-7, is DSGVTQTPKHLITATGQRVTLRCSPRSGDLSVYWYQQSLDQGLQFLIQYYNGEERAKGNILERFSAQQFPDLHSELNLSSLELGDSALYFCASSAEGGGYEQYFGPGTRLTVT.

The chain joins TRBV28 to TRBJ1-1; D remains ambiguous. This CDR3 is 13 amino acids long. Germline-derived CDR1 and CDR2 are MDHEN and SYDVKM. V lost 5 bases, J lost 0 bases, and 7 bases lay in between. CDR3 sequence (DNA): TGTGCCAGCAGTATAGCCCTGAACACTGAAGCTTTCTTT. Translation gives CASSIALNTEAFF.

V usage is TRBV11-3 and J usage is TRBJ2-1; a weak D match, TRBD1 (6 bases). Germline CDR1 reads SGHNT; CDR2 reads YENEEA. The CDR3 extends over 14 amino acids. V dropped 4 bases and J dropped 7 bases, with 14 bases sitting between them. The CDR3 spells CASSSIQGRNEQFF. CDR3 coding DNA: TGTGCCAGCAGCTCAATACAGGGTCGGAATGAGCAGTTCTTC.

A single count supports this clone. The gene calls are TRBV5-1 and TRBJ1-6, with TRBD1 identical over 7 bases. The CDR3 contains 14 residues. Per the germline V gene, CDR1 is SGHRS and CDR2 is YFSETQ. The V and J ends lost 2 bases and 8 bases, in that order; junction bases with no gene match: 4. The CDR3 DNA follows: TGCGCCAGCAGCTTAACAGGGGCTCATTCACCCCTCCACTTT. Protein sequence: CASSLTGAHSPLHF.

This clone was recorded once. This chain links TRBV28 with TRBJ2-1; 7 bases are shared with TRBD2. The CDR3 is 16 amino acids. Germline V gene lookup returns CDR1 MDHEN and CDR2 SYDVKM. Trimming at V came to 4 bases and at J to 0 bases, leaving 6 bases not matched to a gene. The CDR3 reads CASSSAAGNSYNEQFF. Written as DNA, the CDR3 is TGTGCCAGCAGTTCTGCAGCGGGGAACTCCTACAATGAGCAGTTCTTC. The whole variable domain, remainder taken from reference TRBV28 and TRBJ2-1, is DVKVTQSSRYLVKRTGEKVFLECVQDMDHENMFWYRQDPGLGLRLIYFSYDVKMKEKGDIPEGYSVSREKKERFSLILESASTNQTSMYLCASSSAAGNSYNEQFFGPGTRLTVL.

J is TRBJ1-5 and V is TRBV7-9; TRBD1 matches 8 bases. This CDR3 has 14 residues. Trimming cost V 6 bases and J 2 bases; bases outside gene matches: 3. Germline-derived CDR1 and CDR2 are SEHNR and FQNEAQ (reference sequence). The CDR3 reads CASSTGQGNQPQHF. In nucleotides, the CDR3 is TGTGCCAGCAGTACGGGACAGGGCAATCAGCCCCAGCATTTT.

This chain connects TRBV6-5 to TRBJ2-7, with D tentatively TRBD2 (5 bases). The germline V gene has CDR1 MNHEY and CDR2 SVGAGI. The CDR3 extends over 16 amino acids. The V end lost 0 bases, the J end lost 5 bases, and 17 bases lay between the germline ends. The CDR3 DNA reads TGTGCCAGCAGTTACTCGGCTAGCTCGAGTTCCCACGAGCAGTACTTC. Translation: CASSYSASSSSHEQYF.

V and J are TRBV5-8 and TRBJ1-3; D is unclear. V was cut by 1 base and J by 0 bases, with 11 bases left in between. This CDR3 has 16 residues. Germline V lookup: CDR1 SGHTS, CDR2 YDEGEE. The CDR3 DNA reads as TGTGCCAGCAGCTTGCTCCCGACTATCTCTGGAAACACCATATATTTT. Translation: CASSLLPTISGNTIYF.